The rows below give T cell receptor beta chains drawn from one sample of a study of OX40 agonist ivuxolimab in advanced cancers. Clones were read by immunoSEQ multiplex PCR, and TCRdb kept only the in-frame ones, dropping some. The table includes 45,000 to 60,000 clones, approximately 90% detected once. The sequencing here drew on CD4+ or CD8+ T cells sorted from blood, taken in a trial of the OX40 agonist ivuxolimab. The origin of the receptors is an adult with an advanced solid tumor such as melanoma, head and neck, liver or kidney cancer. CDR3s include the opening cysteine and the closing phenylalanine or tryptophan. Fields, in order: D gene, J gene, V gene, CDR3 protein, CDR3 DNA. The D gene is left open where the match is weak.

. | TRBJ2-7 | TRBV18 | CASSPESGRLFSYEQYF | TGTGCCAGCTCACCAGAAAGCGGCAGATTATTCTCCTACGAGCAGTACTTC
. | TRBJ2-3 | TRBV20-1 | CSAPSTDTQYF | TGCAGTGCCCCGTCCACAGATACGCAGTATTTT
. | TRBJ2-7 | TRBV18 | CASSPRTKSYEQYF | TGTGCCAGCTCACCAAGGACTAAGTCCTACGAGCAGTACTTC
. | TRBJ2-7 | TRBV18 | CASSPRQGTYEQYF | TGTGCCAGCTCACCAAGGCAGGGAACCTACGAGCAGTACTTC
. | TRBJ2-6 | TRBV2 | CASFWQIVSGANVLTF | TGTGCCAGCTTCTGGCAGATAGTCTCTGGGGCCAACGTCCTGACTTTC
. | TRBJ1-4 | TRBV6-5 | CASSYQSPSEKLFF | TGTGCCAGCAGTTACCAATCACCAAGCGAAAAACTGTTTTTT
. | TRBJ1-2 | TRBV4-1 | CASSLNVVRRASGYTF | TGCGCCAGCAGCCTCAACGTAGTCAGGAGAGCGAGCGGCTACACCTTC
. | TRBJ2-1 | TRBV28 | CASSLIQAGRRNEQFF | TGTGCCAGCAGTTTAATTCAGGCAGGGAGAAGGAATGAGCAGTTCTTC
. | TRBJ1-5 | TRBV5-1 | CASSLESGNQPQHF | TGCGCCAGCAGCTTGGAGTCCGGCAATCAGCCCCAGCATTTT
TRBD1 | TRBJ1-1 | TRBV18 | CASSPPPIWTGRAMNTEAFF | TGTGCCAGCTCACCACCTCCAATTTGGACAGGGAGGGCCATGAACACTGAAGCTTTCTTT